This T cell receptor beta chain was recovered during a study of T cells in localized non-small cell lung cancer. Broader study findings: A single tumor region was sequenced, leaving heterogeneity possible. Greater blood T cell density accompanied longer overall survival. The study found T cell clonality highest in uninvolved adjacent lung, above tumor. Detection in adjacent lung was observed for a median 57 of the top 100 tumor clones.

As concerns this clone: The target antigen is unknown.

Germline V gene lookup returns CDR1 SGHRS and CDR2 YFSETQ. The CDR3 loop spans 18 amino acids. V was trimmed by 3 bases and J by 1 base, leaving 21 bases between them. The method was immunoSEQ multiplex PCR; TCRdb's version includes in-frame clones alone and lacks a portion of them. The table lists some 34,000 clones, about 80% of them singletons. Sequencing used peripheral blood, obtained before any cancer treatment. The J gene is TRBJ2-3, the V gene TRBV5-1, with a possible D match to TRBD2 (6 bases). This TCR came from a male donor aged 60 or over with stage III squamous cell lung carcinoma. For the CDR3, the DNA is TGCGCCAGCAGCTCTAGCGTCCTTTCGCAGCATGGCACAGATACGCAGTATTTT. Protein product: CASSSSVLSQHGTDTQYF.